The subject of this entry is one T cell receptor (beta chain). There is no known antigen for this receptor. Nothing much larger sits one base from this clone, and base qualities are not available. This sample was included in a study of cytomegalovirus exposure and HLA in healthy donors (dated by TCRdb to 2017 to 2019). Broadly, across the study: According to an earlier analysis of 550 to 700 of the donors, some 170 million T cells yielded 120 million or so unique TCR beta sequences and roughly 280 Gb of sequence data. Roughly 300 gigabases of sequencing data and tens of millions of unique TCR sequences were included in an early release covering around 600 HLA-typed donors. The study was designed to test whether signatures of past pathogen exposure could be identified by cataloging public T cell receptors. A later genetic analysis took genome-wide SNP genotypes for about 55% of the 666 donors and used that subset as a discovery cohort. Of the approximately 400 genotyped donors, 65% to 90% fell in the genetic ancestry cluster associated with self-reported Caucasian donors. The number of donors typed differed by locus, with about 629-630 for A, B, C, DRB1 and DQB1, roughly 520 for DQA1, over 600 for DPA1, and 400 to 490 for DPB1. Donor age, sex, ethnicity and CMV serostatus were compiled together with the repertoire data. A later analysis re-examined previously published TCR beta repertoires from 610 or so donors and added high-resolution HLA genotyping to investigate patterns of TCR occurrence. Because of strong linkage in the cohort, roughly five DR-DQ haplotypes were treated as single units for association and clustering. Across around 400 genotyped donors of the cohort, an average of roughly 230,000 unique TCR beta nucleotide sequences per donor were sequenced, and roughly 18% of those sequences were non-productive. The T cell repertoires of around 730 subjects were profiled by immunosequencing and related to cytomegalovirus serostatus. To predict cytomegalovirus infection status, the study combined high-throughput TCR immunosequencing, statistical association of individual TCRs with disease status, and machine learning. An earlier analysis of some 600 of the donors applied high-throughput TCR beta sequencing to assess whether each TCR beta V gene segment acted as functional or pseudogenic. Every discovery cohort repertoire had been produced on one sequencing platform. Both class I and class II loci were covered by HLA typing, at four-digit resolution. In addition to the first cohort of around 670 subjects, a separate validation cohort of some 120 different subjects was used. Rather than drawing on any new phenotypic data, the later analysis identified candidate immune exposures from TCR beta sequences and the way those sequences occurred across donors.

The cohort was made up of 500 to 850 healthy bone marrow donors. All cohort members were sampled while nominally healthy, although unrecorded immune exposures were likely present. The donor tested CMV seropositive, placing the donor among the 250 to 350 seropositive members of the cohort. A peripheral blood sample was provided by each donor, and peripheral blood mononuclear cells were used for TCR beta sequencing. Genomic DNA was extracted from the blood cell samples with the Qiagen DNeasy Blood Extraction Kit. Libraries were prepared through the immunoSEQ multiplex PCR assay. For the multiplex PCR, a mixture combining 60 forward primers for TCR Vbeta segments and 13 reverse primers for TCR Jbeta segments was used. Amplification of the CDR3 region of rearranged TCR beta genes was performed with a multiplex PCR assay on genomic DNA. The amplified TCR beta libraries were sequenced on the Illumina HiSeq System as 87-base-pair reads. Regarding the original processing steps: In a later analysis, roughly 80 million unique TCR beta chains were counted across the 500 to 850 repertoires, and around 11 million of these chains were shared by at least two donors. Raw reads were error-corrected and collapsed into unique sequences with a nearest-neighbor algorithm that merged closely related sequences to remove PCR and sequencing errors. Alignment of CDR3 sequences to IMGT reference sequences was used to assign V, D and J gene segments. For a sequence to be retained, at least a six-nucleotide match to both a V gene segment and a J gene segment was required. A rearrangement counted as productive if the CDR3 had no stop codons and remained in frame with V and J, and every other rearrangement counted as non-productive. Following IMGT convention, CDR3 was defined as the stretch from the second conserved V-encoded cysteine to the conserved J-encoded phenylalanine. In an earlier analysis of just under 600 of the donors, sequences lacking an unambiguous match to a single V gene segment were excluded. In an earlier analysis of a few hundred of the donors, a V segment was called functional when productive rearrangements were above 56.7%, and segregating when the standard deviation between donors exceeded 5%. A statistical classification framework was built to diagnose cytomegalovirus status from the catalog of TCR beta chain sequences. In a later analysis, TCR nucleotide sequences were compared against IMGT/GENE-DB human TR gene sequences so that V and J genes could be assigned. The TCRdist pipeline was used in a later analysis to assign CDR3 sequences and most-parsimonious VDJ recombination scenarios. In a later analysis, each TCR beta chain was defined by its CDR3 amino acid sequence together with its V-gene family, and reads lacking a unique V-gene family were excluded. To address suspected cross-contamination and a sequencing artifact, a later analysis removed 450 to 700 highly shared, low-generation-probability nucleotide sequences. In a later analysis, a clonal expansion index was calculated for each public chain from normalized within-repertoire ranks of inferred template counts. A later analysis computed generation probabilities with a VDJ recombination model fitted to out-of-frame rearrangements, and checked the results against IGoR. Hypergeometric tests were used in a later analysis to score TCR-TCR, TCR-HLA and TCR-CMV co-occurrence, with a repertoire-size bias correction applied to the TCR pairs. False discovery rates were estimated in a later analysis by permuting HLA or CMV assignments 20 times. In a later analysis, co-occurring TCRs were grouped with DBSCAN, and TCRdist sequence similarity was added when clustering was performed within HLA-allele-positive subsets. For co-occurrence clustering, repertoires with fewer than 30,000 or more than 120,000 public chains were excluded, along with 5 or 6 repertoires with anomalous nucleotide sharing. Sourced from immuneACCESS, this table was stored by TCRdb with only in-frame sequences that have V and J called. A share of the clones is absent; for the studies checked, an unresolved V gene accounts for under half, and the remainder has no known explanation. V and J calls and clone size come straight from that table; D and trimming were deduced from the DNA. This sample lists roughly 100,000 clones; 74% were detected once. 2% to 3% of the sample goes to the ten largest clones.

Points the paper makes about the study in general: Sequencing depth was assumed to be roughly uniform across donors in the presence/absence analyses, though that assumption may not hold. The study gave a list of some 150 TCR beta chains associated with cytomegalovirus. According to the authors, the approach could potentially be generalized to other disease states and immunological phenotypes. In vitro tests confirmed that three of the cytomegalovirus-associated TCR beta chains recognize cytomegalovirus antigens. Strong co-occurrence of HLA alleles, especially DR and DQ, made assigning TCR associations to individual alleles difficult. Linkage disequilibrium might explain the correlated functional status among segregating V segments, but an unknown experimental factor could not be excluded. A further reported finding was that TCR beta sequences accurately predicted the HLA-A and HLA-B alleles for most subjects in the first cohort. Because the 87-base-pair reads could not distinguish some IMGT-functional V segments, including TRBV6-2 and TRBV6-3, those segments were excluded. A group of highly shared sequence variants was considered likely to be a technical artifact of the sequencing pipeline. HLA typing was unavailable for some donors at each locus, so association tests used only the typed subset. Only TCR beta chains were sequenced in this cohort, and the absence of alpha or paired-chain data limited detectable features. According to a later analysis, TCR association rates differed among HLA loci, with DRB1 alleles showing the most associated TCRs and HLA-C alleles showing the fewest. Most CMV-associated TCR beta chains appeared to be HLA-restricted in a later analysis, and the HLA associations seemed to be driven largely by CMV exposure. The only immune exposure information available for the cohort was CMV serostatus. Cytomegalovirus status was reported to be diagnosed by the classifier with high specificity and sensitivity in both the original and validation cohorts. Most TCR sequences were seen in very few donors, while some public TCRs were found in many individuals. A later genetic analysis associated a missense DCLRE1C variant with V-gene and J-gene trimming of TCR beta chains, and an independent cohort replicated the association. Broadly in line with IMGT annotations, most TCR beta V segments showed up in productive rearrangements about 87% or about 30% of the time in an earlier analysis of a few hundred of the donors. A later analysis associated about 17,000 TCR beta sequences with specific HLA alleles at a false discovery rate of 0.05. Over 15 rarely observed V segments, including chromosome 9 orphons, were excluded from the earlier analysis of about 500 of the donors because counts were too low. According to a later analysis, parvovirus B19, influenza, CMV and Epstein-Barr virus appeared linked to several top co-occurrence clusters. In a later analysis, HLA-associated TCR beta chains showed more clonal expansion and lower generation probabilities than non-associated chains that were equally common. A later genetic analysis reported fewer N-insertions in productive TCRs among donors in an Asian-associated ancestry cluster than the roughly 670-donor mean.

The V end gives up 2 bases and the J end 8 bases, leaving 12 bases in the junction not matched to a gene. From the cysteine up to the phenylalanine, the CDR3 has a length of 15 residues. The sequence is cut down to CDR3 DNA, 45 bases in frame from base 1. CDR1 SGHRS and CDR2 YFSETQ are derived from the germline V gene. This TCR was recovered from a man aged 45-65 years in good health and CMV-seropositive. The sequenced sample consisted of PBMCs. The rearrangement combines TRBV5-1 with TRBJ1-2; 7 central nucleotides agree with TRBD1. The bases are TGCGCCAGCAGCTTCACAGGGGCGTCCCGAAGAGGCTACACCTTC. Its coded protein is CASSFTGASRRGYTF.